These 11 T cell receptor beta chains were sequenced from one sample in a study of cytomegalovirus exposure and HLA in healthy donors. PCR employed 60 Vbeta and 13 Jbeta primers. Profiled with immunoSEQ multiplex PCR; TCRdb holds only in-frame clones, not every one. The table includes almost 200,000 clones, around 76% detected once. The sequenced material came from PBMCs. Receptors originate from a man aged 25 to 40 in good health and CMV-seronegative.

The J gene is TRBJ2-7, the V gene TRBV27, with D tentatively TRBD1 (6 bases). The CDR3 consists of 13 residues. Trimming left V 4 bases short and J 5 bases short, with 12 bases between. Germline V gene sequence: CDR1 MNHEY, CDR2 SMNVEV (reference sequence). The CDR3 here is CASSSQGRHEQYF. The CDR3 nucleotides read TGTGCCAGCAGTTCCCAGGGGAGACACGAGCAGTACTTC.

The CDR3 region has the DNA TGTGCCAGCAGCTTCCTAGCGGGAGAACTTTCCGAGCAGTACTTC. It codes for CASSFLAGELSEQYF. The rearrangement links TRBV11-1 to TRBJ2-7; 10 nucleotides agree with TRBD2. V was pared by 3 bases and J by 6 bases, with 8 bases of the junction left unmatched. This CDR3 has 15 residues. Per the germline V gene, CDR1 is SGHAT and CDR2 is FQDESV (reference sequence).

The V gene is TRBV28, the J gene TRBJ1-1, with D possibly matching TRBD1 (6 bases). Trimming pared 4 bases from V and 2 bases from J, leaving 14 bases between. The CDR3 loop spans 15 amino acids. Germline V CDR1 and CDR2: MDHEN, SYDVKM. The CDR3 spells CASSSFWGPNTEAFF. CDR3 in DNA: TGTGCCAGCAGTTCCTTCTGGGGGCCCAACACTGAAGCTTTCTTT.

This chain uses TRBV6-5 with TRBJ2-1, with 8 nucleotides matching TRBD2. The CDR3 runs to 14 residues. V lost 0 bases to trimming and J lost 7 bases; unmatched junction nucleotides: 2. Germline CDR1 MNHEY, CDR2 SVGAGI. The CDR3 nucleotides read TGTGCCAGCAGTTACTCCGGGACTAGTAATGAGCAGTTCTTC. Encoded protein: CASSYSGTSNEQFF.

V and J are TRBV28 and TRBJ2-1; D perhaps matches TRBD2 (5 bases). Germline values: CDR1 MDHEN, CDR2 SYDVKM. V was cut by 3 bases and J by 0 bases, with 9 bases left in between. This CDR3 region has 15 residues. In DNA, the CDR3 is TGTGCCAGCAGTTTTGGAGGAAACTCCTACAATGAGCAGTTCTTC. Translated: CASSFGGNSYNEQFF.

This clone came up once. The chain uses TRBV19 and TRBJ1-1, with TRBD1 identical over 9 bases. In germline, CDR1 is LNHDA, CDR2 SQIVND (reference sequence). J was trimmed by 6 bases and V by 6 bases; bases with no gene match: 8. This CDR3 has 14 residues. CDR3 sequence (DNA): TGTGCCAGTAGATACCGGGACAGGGTGGCTGAAGCTTTCTTT. Residues: CASRYRDRVAEAFF.

This clone appeared once. The chain combines TRBV5-1 with TRBJ2-7; the D gene is possibly TRBD2 (5 bases). CDR1 and CDR2 (germline): SGHRS, YFSETQ. The CDR3 extends over 14 amino acids. V lost 4 bases to trimming and J lost 0 bases, with 11 bases between them. The CDR3 is CASSARGSSYEQYF. The CDR3 DNA reads as TGCGCCAGCAGCGCTCGGGGAAGCTCCTACGAGCAGTACTTC.

The chain combines TRBV4-1 with TRBJ2-3; 12 nucleotides agree with TRBD2. The CDR3 sequence is 16 residues long. Germline V gene lookup returns CDR1 MGHRA and CDR2 YSYEKL. Germline trimming cut 4 bases from V and 3 bases from J; bases unmatched to any gene: 5. The DNA for the CDR3 is TGCGCCAGCAGCCGGGGGACTAGCGGGTCGACAGATACGCAGTATTTT. Translating it yields CASSRGTSGSTDTQYF.

This sequence joins TRBV2 and TRBJ2-2, with D uncertain. CDR1 is SNHLY and CDR2 is FYNNEI in the germline V gene. V shed 9 bases and J shed 3 bases, with 8 bases lying between them. The CDR3 is made up of 12 amino acids. Written as DNA, the CDR3 is TGTGCCAGTCGTCGGGACACCGGGGAGCTGTTTTTT. This translates into CASRRDTGELFF.

The CDR3 spells CASGKGEGHREQYF. CDR3 DNA: TGTGCCAGCGGTAAGGGGGAGGGCCACCGGGAGCAGTACTTC. The V and J genes are TRBV5-6 and TRBJ2-7, with a possible D match to TRBD2 (7 bases). This CDR3 contains 14 residues. V was shortened by 7 bases and J by 7 bases, with 21 bases between the two germline ends. Germline-derived CDR1 and CDR2 are SGHDT and YYEEEE.

Note on this clone: Within the sample, other DNA sequences also encode this same CDR3. The chain couples TRBV5-4 to TRBJ2-1, with 8 positions matching TRBD1. The CDR3 extends over 15 amino acids. J was trimmed by 4 bases and V by 0 bases; bases with no gene match: 3. The germline V gene encodes CDR1 SGHNT and CDR2 YYREEE (reference sequence). The chain's CDR3 is CASSLGQGAYNEQFF. The DNA of the CDR3 is TGTGCCAGCAGCTTGGGTCAGGGGGCATACAATGAGCAGTTCTTC.